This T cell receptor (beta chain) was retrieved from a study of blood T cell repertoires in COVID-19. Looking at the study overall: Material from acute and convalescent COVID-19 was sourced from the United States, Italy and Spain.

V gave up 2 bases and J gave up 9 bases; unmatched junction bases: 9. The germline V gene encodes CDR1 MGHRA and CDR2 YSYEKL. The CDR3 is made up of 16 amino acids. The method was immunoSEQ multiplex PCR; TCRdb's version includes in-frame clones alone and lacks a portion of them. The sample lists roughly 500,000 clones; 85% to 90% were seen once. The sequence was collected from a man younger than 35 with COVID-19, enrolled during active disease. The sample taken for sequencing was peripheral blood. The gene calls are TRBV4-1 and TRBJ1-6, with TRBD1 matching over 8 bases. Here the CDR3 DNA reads TGCGCCAGCAGCCAAACCGGGACAGGCCCCAGTTCACCCCTCCACTTT. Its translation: CASSQTGTGPSSPLHF.